This passage covers 27 T cell receptor beta chains from one sample sequenced in a study of brain metastases from non-small cell lung cancer. Using immunoSEQ multiplex PCR, the repertoire was profiled, and TCRdb retains in-frame clones only, with some absent. The sample lists 2,000 to 3,000 clones; about 90% were seen once. The sample was primary lung tumor tissue. The receptors stem from a donor aged 40 or older with non-small cell lung cancer.

This clone showed up just once. The chain couples TRBV20-1 to TRBJ1-5, with D tentatively TRBD1 (5 bases). Germline CDR1 and CDR2: DFQATT and SNEGSKA (reference sequence). V was pared by 3 bases and J by 4 bases, with 19 bases between. This CDR3 is 16 amino acids long. DNA for the CDR3: TGCAGTGCTAGTACCCCGGGGGGGGAGGGGAATCAGCCCCAGCATTTT. Translation: CSASTPGGEGNQPQHF.

With regard to this clone: This same CDR3 is encoded by further DNA sequences in the sample. The genes are TRBV7-2 and TRBJ2-5; possible D gene TRBD2, 5 bases. Deletions cut 5 bases from V and 9 bases from J, with 19 bases between. Germline-derived CDR1 and CDR2 are SGHTA and FQGNSA. The CDR3 covers 14 residues. The CDR3 DNA follows: TGTGCCAGCAGCCACCGGGATAGGGCGGCGGCCCAGTACTTC. Its translation: CASSHRDRAAAQYF. Drawing the rest from reference TRBV7-2 and TRBJ2-5, the complete variable domain is GAGVSQSPSNKVTEKGKDVELRCDPISGHTALYWYRQSLGQGLEFLIYFQGNSAPDKSGLPSDRFSAERTGGSVSTLTIQRTQQEDSAVYLCASSHRDRAAAQYFGPGTRLLVL.

This clone was counted only a few times. The chain combines TRBV7-6 with TRBJ1-2; TRBD1 is a possible D gene (5 bases). The length of the CDR3 is 13 residues. The ends were cut back, 5 bases at V and 0 bases at J, with 7 bases in the middle. Looked up from germline, CDR1 is SGHVS and CDR2 is FNYEAQ. The CDR3 loop reads CASSRGPNYGYTF. CDR3 sequence (DNA): TGTGCCAGCAGCCGGGGCCCTAACTATGGCTACACCTTC.

The chain links TRBV14 to TRBJ2-5; TRBD2 is a possible D gene (5 bases). CDR1 SGHDN and CDR2 FVKESK come from the germline V gene. Between the trimmed V and J ends, which lost 2 bases and 0 bases, there was a span of 13 bases. The CDR3 runs 16 residues. CDR3 sequence: CASSQLTEGYQETQYF. CDR3 coding DNA: TGTGCCAGCAGCCAACTCACAGAGGGCTACCAAGAGACCCAGTACTTC.

This clone was counted a few times. The V gene is TRBV4-1, the J gene TRBJ1-1; 8 bases match TRBD1. The germline CDR1 and CDR2 sequences are MGHRA and YSYEKL. The CDR3 length is 15 residues. The V gene end was trimmed by 4 bases and the J gene end by 5 bases; junction bases not matched to a gene: 9. The CDR3 DNA sequence: TGCGCCAGCAGCCGACCGGCAGGGGGCGAGACTGAAGCTTTCTTT. This encodes CASSRPAGGETEAFF.

This clone was seen only once. Germline is not matched at one junction end, which may reflect a read error. The genes are TRBV6-2 or TRBV6-3 and TRBJ2-3; the D call may be TRBD1 or TRBD2 (5 bases each). In germline, CDR1 is MNHEY, CDR2 SVGEGT. CDR3 size: 16 residues. The CDR3 reads CASSALGRTSTDTQYF. The CDR3 bases are TGTGCTAGCAGTGCCCTGGGGCGGACTAGCACAGATACGCAGTATTTT.

This clone appeared a single time. This chain links TRBV30 with TRBJ1-4, with a tentative D call TRBD1 (6 bases). The V gene lost 3 bases and the J gene lost 6 bases, with 14 bases spanning the gap. The CDR3 is 14 residues long. The germline CDR1 and CDR2 sequences are GTSNPN and SVGIG (reference sequence). In DNA, the CDR3 is TGTGCCTGGAGGCCCAGGGGTGAGGATGAAAAACTGTTTTTT. Translation gives CAWRPRGEDEKLFF.

The J gene is TRBJ1-1, the V gene TRBV30; tentatively, D is TRBD1 (6 bases). There are 14 residues in the CDR3. The V gene's germline CDR1 is GTSNPN and CDR2 SVGIG (reference sequence). V shed 6 bases and J shed 3 bases, with 17 bases lying between them. The CDR3 sequence is CACRWGARYTEAFF. DNA of the CDR3: TGTGCCTGCCGGTGGGGGGCAAGATACACTGAAGCTTTCTTT.

The chain combines TRBV5-4 with TRBJ2-7, with 14 bases that match TRBD2. J was trimmed by 3 bases and V by 0 bases; bases with no gene match: 2. The CDR3 totals 16 residues. Germline CDR1 and CDR2: SGHNT and YYREEE (reference sequence). The CDR3 protein is CASSLGLAGGIYEQYF. For the CDR3, the DNA is TGTGCCAGCAGCTTGGGACTAGCGGGGGGGATCTACGAGCAGTACTTC.

A few counts support this clone. CDR3 sequence (DNA): TGTGCCAGCAGCTTCTTGGGTCCTCACGAGCAGTACTTC. Translating it yields CASSFLGPHEQYF. The chain recombines TRBV7-2 with TRBJ2-7, with D unresolved. The CDR3 extends over 13 amino acids. V was shortened by 3 bases and J by 5 bases, with 11 bases between the two germline ends. Germline-derived CDR1 and CDR2 are SGHTA and FQGNSA.

In nucleotides, the CDR3 is TGCAGCGTTTCTGACATGAGTAACACCGGGGAGCTGTTTTTT. Encoded protein: CSVSDMSNTGELFF. This chain joins TRBV29-1 and TRBJ2-2, with unresolved D. In germline, CDR1 is SQVTM, CDR2 ANQGSEA. The V end lost 5 bases, the J end lost 2 bases, and 12 bases lay between the germline ends. This CDR3 contains 14 residues.

The V and J genes are TRBV10-3 and TRBJ1-1; the D gene is possibly TRBD1 (5 bases). The CDR3 totals 13 residues. Deletions cut 0 bases from V and 5 bases from J, with 7 bases between. Germline CDR1 is ENHRY and CDR2 is SYGVKD. The CDR3 sequence: CAISESGGTEAFF. CDR3 sequence (DNA): TGTGCCATCAGTGAGTCGGGGGGGACTGAAGCTTTCTTT.

The chain's CDR3 is CASSPTSGGAETQYF. As DNA, the CDR3 is TGTGCCAGCAGCCCCACTAGCGGGGGGGCAGAGACCCAGTACTTC. The chain combines TRBV7-2 with TRBJ2-5; 13 positions match TRBD2. V was clipped by 5 bases and J by 4 bases; unmatched bases: 4. Germline V gene lookup returns CDR1 SGHTA and CDR2 FQGNSA. The CDR3 spans 15 residues.

The chain combines TRBV7-2 with TRBJ2-7; unclear D gene. The CDR3 runs to 14 residues. The germline V gene has CDR1 SGHTA and CDR2 FQGNSA. V was pared by 2 bases and J by 1 base, with 9 bases between. CDR3 sequence reads: CASSLRSASYEQYF. The CDR3 DNA is TGTGCCAGCAGCTTAAGGTCAGCTTCCTACGAGCAGTACTTC.

This chain connects TRBV5-8 to TRBJ2-2, with 10 bases that match TRBD2. The length of the CDR3 is 16 residues. CDR1 is SGHTS and CDR2 is YDEGEE in the germline V gene. V gave up 4 bases and J gave up 6 bases; unmatched junction bases: 9. The CDR3: CASSPLAGEGAGELFF. CDR3 DNA sequence: TGTGCCAGCAGCCCTCTAGCGGGAGAGGGAGCCGGGGAGCTGTTTTTT. Combining the CDR3 with reference TRBV5-8 and TRBJ2-2 gives the whole variable domain EAGVTQSPTHLIKTRGQQATLRCSPISGHTSVYWYQQALGLGLQFLLWYDEGEERNRGNFPPRFSGRQFPNYSSELNVNALELEDSALYLCASSPLAGEGAGELFFGEGSRLTVL.

This CDR3 is CASSWDRTNEKLFF. The CDR3 DNA follows: TGTGCCAGCAGCTGGGACAGAACTAATGAAAAACTGTTTTTT. This chain uses TRBV5-4 with TRBJ1-4; 7 nucleotides agree with TRBD1. From germline, CDR1 is SGHNT and CDR2 YYREEE (reference sequence). This CDR3 is built from 14 residues. The V segment lost 3 bases and the J segment 1 base; nucleotides outside the gene matches: 0. Looking up the rest from reference TRBV5-4 and TRBJ1-4 gives the full variable domain: ETGVTQSPTHLIKTRGQQVTLRCSSQSGHNTVSWYQQALGQGPQFIFQYYREEENGRGNFPPRFSGLQFPNYSSELNVNALELDDSALYLCASSWDRTNEKLFFGSGTQLSVL.

This chain connects TRBV28 to TRBJ2-2; possibly TRBD1 for D (5 bases). With 2 bases removed from V and 1 base from J, the gap between germline ends came to 8 bases. Per germline, CDR1 MDHEN and CDR2 SYDVKM. This CDR3 comprises 15 residues. CDR3 in amino acids: CASSLGQGNTGELFF. CDR3 sequence (DNA): TGTGCCAGCAGTTTAGGGCAGGGGAACACCGGGGAGCTGTTTTTT.

In DNA form, the CDR3 reads TGTGCCATCAAGGGAGTGAACACTGAAGCTTTCTTT. As protein: CAIKGVNTEAFF. This sequence joins TRBV10-3 and TRBJ1-1; D gene uncertain. The ends were cut back, 7 bases at V and 0 bases at J, with 6 bases in the middle. CDR3 length: 12 residues. Germline values: CDR1 ENHRY, CDR2 SYGVKD.

The CDR3 coding sequence is TGTGCCTGCCTAGCGGGAGGGCCGGGGGAGCAGTTCTTC. Its translation is CACLAGGPGEQFF. The V call is TRBV30, the J call TRBJ2-1; the match to TRBD2 covers 12 bases. The CDR3 totals 13 residues. The germline V gene has CDR1 GTSNPN and CDR2 SVGIG (reference sequence). After removal of 6 bases from V and 10 bases from J, the junction contained 7 bases not matched to a gene.

The sample holds a few counts of this clone. The chain carries TRBV28 and TRBJ2-5; tentative D call: TRBD1 (5 bases). This CDR3 spans 15 amino acids. Per the germline V gene, CDR1 is MDHEN and CDR2 is SYDVKM. V was pared by 4 bases and J by 5 bases, with 17 bases between. CDR3 bases: TGTGCCAGCAGTTCCGGGCAGGGCCTCTTGGAGACCCAGTACTTC. Translating gives CASSSGQGLLETQYF.

This sequence joins TRBV18 and TRBJ2-6; D unclear. The CDR3 is 15 residues long. CDR1 is KGHSH and CDR2 is LQKENI in the germline V gene. Between the trimmed V and J ends, which lost 0 bases and 4 bases, there was a span of 7 bases. The CDR3 loop is CASSPPEPGANVLTF. The CDR3 nucleotides read TGTGCCAGCTCACCACCGGAACCCGGGGCCAACGTCCTGACTTTC. Based on the CDR3 plus reference TRBV18 and TRBJ2-6, the full variable domain is NAGVMQNPRHLVRRRGQEARLRCSPMKGHSHVYWYRQLPEEGLKFMVYLQKENIIDESGMPKERFSAEFPKEGPSILRIQQVVRGDSAAYFCASSPPEPGANVLTFGAGSRLTVL.

The J gene is TRBJ2-2, the V gene TRBV3-1 (or the pseudogene TRBV3-2); D possibly corresponds to TRBD1 (5 bases). The CDR3 spans 16 residues. Germline lookup yields CDR1 LGHDT and CDR2 YNNKEL (reference sequence). Trimming left V 3 bases short and J 8 bases short, with 19 bases between. The CDR3 bases are TGTGCCAGCAGCCATAATACACAGGCCTACGGGGGGGAGCTGTTTTTT. Protein: CASSHNTQAYGGELFF.

The J gene is TRBJ1-1, the V gene TRBV18, with TRBD1 identical over 8 bases. Per the germline V gene, CDR1 is KGHSH and CDR2 is LQKENI. The CDR3 has 15 amino acids. Trimming took 4 bases from V and 4 from J; bases not matched to a gene: 8. The CDR3 here is CASSQQGDVVTEAFF. The CDR3 DNA reads as TGTGCCAGCTCACAACAGGGGGATGTTGTCACTGAAGCTTTCTTT.

This chain uses TRBV28 with TRBJ2-3; D possibly corresponds to TRBD1 (5 bases). V was shortened by 3 bases and J by 1 base, with 11 bases between the two germline ends. The CDR3 consists of 15 residues. The germline V gene encodes CDR1 MDHEN and CDR2 SYDVKM. CDR3 residues: CASSFSTGGTDTQYF. In DNA form, the CDR3 reads TGTGCCAGCAGTTTTAGCACAGGAGGCACAGATACGCAGTATTTT.

V is TRBV5-1 and J is TRBJ1-2; perhaps TRBD1 as D (5 bases). Per germline, CDR1 SGHRS and CDR2 YFSETQ. CDR3 size: 14 residues. The V end lost 4 bases, the J end lost 4 bases, and 14 bases lay between the germline ends. This chain's CDR3 is CASSPAGLGYGYTF. The DNA for the CDR3 is TGCGCCAGCAGCCCAGCAGGGTTGGGCTATGGCTACACCTTC.

V is TRBV5-6 and J is TRBJ2-3; a weak D match, TRBD2 (5 bases). Germline CDR1 is SGHDT and CDR2 is YYEEEE. The CDR3 runs to 16 residues. Trimming removed 4 bases from V and 1 base from J, with 16 bases in between. CDR3 region: CASSAPWTLGTDTQYF. Written as DNA, the CDR3 is TGTGCCAGCAGCGCCCCTTGGACTCTTGGCACAGATACGCAGTATTTT.

The chain carries TRBV5-1 and TRBJ2-1; D gene uncertain. Germline loops: CDR1 SGHRS, CDR2 YFSETQ. Trimming cost V 4 bases and J 6 bases, with 14 bases left between them. The CDR3 length is 14 residues. CDR3 amino acids: CASSQVGQVNEQFF. CDR3 DNA: TGCGCCAGCAGCCAGGTAGGGCAGGTCAATGAGCAGTTCTTC.